This T cell receptor beta chain appears in the sequencing data of a study of technical replicates of blood from four donors. V was pared by 5 bases and J by 0 bases, with 10 bases of the junction left unmatched. The CDR3 is 17 amino acids. CDR1 is SNHLY and CDR2 is FYNNEI in the germline V gene. Produced via immunoSEQ multiplex PCR; TCRdb's table is partial and in-frame only. The repertoire consists of 70,000 to 95,000 clones, with 85% to 95% occurring once and the leading ten covering 0.2% to 0.3%. The chain couples TRBV2 to TRBJ2-1, with 7 bases matching TRBD2. The receptor was isolated from a human donor in good health. The specimen sequenced was T cells isolated from PBMCs. The CDR3 region is CASSKPLTSDSYNEQFF. The CDR3, as DNA: TGTGCCAGCAGTAAACCCCTTACTAGCGACTCCTACAATGAGCAGTTCTTC. The variable domain in full, completed from reference TRBV2 and TRBJ2-1, reads EPEVTQTPSHQVTQMGQEVILRCVPISNHLYFYWYRQILGQKVEFLVSFYNNEISEKSEIFDDQFSVERPDGSNFTLKIRSTKLEDSAMYFCASSKPLTSDSYNEQFFGPGTRLTVL.